This T cell receptor (beta chain) was captured by sequencing in a study of OX40 agonist ivuxolimab in advanced cancers. Looking at the study overall: Ivuxolimab was an agonistic, fully human IgG2 monoclonal antibody directed against OX40 (CD134), a costimulatory receptor. Intravenous ivuxolimab was administered to patients every 2 weeks at six dose levels: 0.01, 0.1, 0.3, 1.5, 3 and 10 mg/kg. Of the 50 to 55 patients in dose escalation, about 20 had hepatocellular carcinoma, approximately 15 had melanoma, 9 had renal cell carcinoma and 9 had head and neck cancer. In the dose-escalation cohort, 82.7% of patients were male, and the mean age was approximately 60 years with a range of roughly 23 to 79. Prior anti-PD-1, anti-PD-L1 or anti-CTLA-4 therapy was permitted, and approximately 40% of dose-escalation patients had received checkpoint inhibitors. Three dose-escalation patients achieved partial responses, one with hepatocellular carcinoma and two with cutaneous melanoma. The purpose of peripheral TCRbeta sequencing was to test whether ivuxolimab changed TCR sequence diversity and led to clonal T-cell expansion. The paper reports the monotherapy dose-escalation portion (N of about 52 patients) of the phase I ivuxolimab trial. The study at large found these results: After ivuxolimab, expanded clones were on average more numerous among CD8+ T cells than among CD4+ T cells. At doses from 0.1 to 3.0 mg/kg, clonal expansion was seen in both CD4+ and CD8+ blood T cells between baseline and week 6. Antigen specificity was not determined for the clonally expanded peripheral T cells. Low levels of normalized T-cell clonal expansion were also seen in some patients who did not respond. In the 0.1-3.0 mg/kg groups, partial responders were among the patients with the lowest normalized peripheral clonal expansion, particularly in CD8+ T cells.

A single count supports this clone. Its antigen is still unknown. No much larger clone is present one base from it, and per-base qualities are unavailable. Genomic DNA was isolated from the sorted cells so that the TCRbeta CDR3 region could be sequenced. The immunoSEQ Assay was used to sequence the TCRbeta CDR3 regions. TCRdb holds this immuneACCESS table with in-frame rearrangements only. Some clones are missing; in checked studies, unresolved V genes explain under half, and the rest has no known cause. In this sample the table shows just over 50,000 clones, about four fifths of which occur a single time. The ten largest make up more than 2.5% of the sample. Patients with autoimmune disease history or receiving systemic immunosuppression were excluded from the trial. Peripheral blood for TCR sequencing was drawn from every dose cohort at baseline, at cycle 4 day 1 and at cycle 7 day 1. The samples were drawn from a first-in-human, open-label, multicenter phase I dose-escalation trial of ivuxolimab. Adults with locally advanced or metastatic melanoma, renal cell, hepatocellular, or head and neck squamous cell carcinoma were enrolled in the trial. Before TCR sequencing, CD4+ T cells and CD8+ T cells were sorted from peripheral blood as separate populations.

This clonotype was obtained from an adult with an advanced solid tumor such as melanoma, head and neck, liver or kidney cancer. Specimen: CD4+ or CD8+ T cells sorted from blood, collected in a trial of the OX40 agonist ivuxolimab.

CDR3 sequence: CASGLLGGREEQFF. The DNA sequence is given as TGTGCTAGTGGCCTACTAGGGGGAAGAGAGGAGCAGTTCTTC. The receptor chain draws on TRBV12-5 and TRBJ2-1; perhaps TRBD1 is the D gene, with 6 bases matching. The CDR3, cysteine through phenylalanine, is 14 amino acids long. Only the CDR3 DNA stays, 42 bases, in frame from base 1. Relative to germline, V is 6 bases shorter and J is 10 bases shorter, with 19 bases between their ends. Sequences LGHNT (CDR1) and FRNRAP (CDR2) are obtained from the germline V gene.